The entry below gives a single TCR beta chain sequence along with its context. These data come from a study of blood T cell repertoires in COVID-19. Trimming shortened V by 6 bases and J by 4 bases, and 15 bases separated the two germline ends. The germline gives CDR1 MNHEY, CDR2 SVGAGI. The CDR3 spans 14 residues. The method was immunoSEQ multiplex PCR; TCRdb's version includes in-frame clones alone and lacks a portion of them. The table records 390,000 or so clones, about 83% of them present only once. The sequence came from a woman aged 50 to 60 who had recovered from COVID-19. V is TRBV6-5 and J is TRBJ1-1; possibly TRBD1 for D (6 bases). Input material: PBMCs or T cells enriched from blood (not recorded which). The CDR3 reads CASSLTGPFTEAFF. CDR3 bases: TGTGCCAGCAGCCTTACAGGGCCCTTCACTGAAGCTTTCTTT.